This entry lists 11 T cell receptor beta chains sequenced from one sample in a study of identical twins. Each CDR3 protein is one row after TCRdb ran MiXCR on the 5' RACE reads. This sample has 1.5 million to 2 million distinct CDR3 sequences, with about 32% found just once. Input material: cord blood. Receptors originate from a newborn girl in good health.

As for this clonotype: A single base separates this from a much larger clone, so it may be a read error. V is TRBV20-1 and J is TRBJ2-5; 9 bases are shared with TRBD2. The junction had 12 bases not matched to a gene; V was cut back by 2 bases and J by 11 bases. The CDR3 runs 14 residues. CDR1 is DFQATT, CDR2 SNEGSKA, per germline (reference sequence). This CDR3 reads CSARRLAGNNEQYF. In DNA form, the CDR3 reads TGCAGTGCTAGACGCCTAGCGGGAAACAATGAGCAGTACTTC.

The chain links TRBV6-6 to TRBJ2-7; TRBD2 might be the D (6 bases). Germline lookup yields CDR1 MNHNY and CDR2 SVGAGI (reference sequence). Trimming pared 5 bases from V and 7 bases from J, leaving 12 bases between. The CDR3 spans 12 residues. This CDR3 is CASSPNAGEQYF. The CDR3 DNA follows: TGTGCCAGCAGTCCTAATGCGGGGGAGCAGTACTTC.

The chain carries TRBV6-2 or TRBV6-3 and TRBJ1-6; D remains ambiguous. This CDR3 is built from 14 residues. V lost 5 bases, J lost 5 bases, and 10 bases lay in between. Germline-derived CDR1 and CDR2 are MNHEY and SVGEGT. The CDR3 DNA reads as TGTGCCAGCAGTCCTGGACCTGATAATTCACCCCTCCACTTT. Protein sequence: CASSPGPDNSPLHF.

The chain carries TRBV2 and TRBJ2-1; the match to TRBD1 covers 7 bases. The CDR3 extends over 11 amino acids. V lost 3 bases and J lost 15; bases outside the gene matches: 5. The germline V gene encodes CDR1 SNHLY and CDR2 FYNNEI. The CDR3 DNA sequence: TGTGCCAGCAGTGACGGACAGGCCCTGTTCTTC. Protein product: CASSDGQALFF.

V usage is TRBV7-9 and J usage is TRBJ2-3, with D unclear. The CDR3 is made up of 16 amino acids. Germline values: CDR1 SEHNR, CDR2 FQNEAQ (reference sequence). V shed 2 bases and J shed 1 base, with 13 bases lying between them. CDR3 sequence reads: CASSLFQLSGTDTQYF. The CDR3 DNA follows: TGTGCCAGCAGCTTATTCCAACTCTCGGGCACAGATACGCAGTATTTT. The whole variable domain, remainder taken from reference TRBV7-9 and TRBJ2-3, is DTGVSQNPRHKITKRGQNVTFRCDPISEHNRLYWYRQTLGQGPEFLTYFQNEAQLEKSRLLSDRFSAERPKGSFSTLEIQRTEQGDSAMYLCASSLFQLSGTDTQYFGPGTRLTVL.

The J gene is TRBJ1-2, the V gene TRBV5-6; D is possibly TRBD1 (6 bases). CDR3 length: 16 amino acids. Germline CDR1 SGHDT, CDR2 YYEEEE. Trimming removed 1 base from V and 8 bases from J, with 21 bases in between. In nucleotides, the CDR3 is TGTGCCAGCAGCTTGTACGCGGAATGGGGGCGCCGGGGCTACACCTTC. The encoded protein is CASSLYAEWGRRGYTF.

This clonotype was observed a few times. The chain recombines TRBV5-1 with TRBJ1-2; tentatively, D is TRBD1 (6 bases). Germline V lookup: CDR1 SGHRS, CDR2 YFSETQ. Deletions cut 4 bases from V and 8 bases from J, with 24 bases between. This CDR3 spans 16 amino acids. CDR3 amino acids: CASSEDRLGWFEGYTF. For the CDR3, the DNA is TGCGCCAGCAGCGAGGACAGATTAGGGTGGTTCGAGGGCTACACCTTC.

The rearrangement joins TRBV6-5 to TRBJ1-6; D possibly corresponds to TRBD1 (6 bases). The CDR3 has 16 residues. Germline assignment: CDR1 MNHEY and CDR2 SVGAGI. The germline V and J ends were trimmed by 5 bases and 10 bases, with 21 bases remaining between them. CDR3 loop: CASSPGTLLVQSPLHF. CDR3 DNA sequence: TGTGCCAGCAGTCCAGGGACACTCCTTGTCCAGTCACCCCTCCACTTT.

In its sample, this clonotype was seen many times. The V and J genes are TRBV25-1 and TRBJ2-7; 9 bases agree with TRBD1. This CDR3 contains 15 residues. Unmatched junction bases numbered 4, after V lost 1 base and J lost 3 bases. The germline V gene encodes CDR1 MGHDK and CDR2 SYGVNS. This CDR3 is CASSELGGQGYEQYF. CDR3 bases: TGTGCCAGCAGTGAATTGGGGGGACAGGGCTACGAGCAGTACTTC.

This clonotype was picked up a small number of times. This chain connects TRBV20-1 to TRBJ2-3; D not resolved. V was cut by 1 base and J by 1 base, with 6 bases left in between. Germline CDR1 and CDR2: DFQATT and SNEGSKA (reference sequence). There are 13 residues in the CDR3. Here the CDR3 reads CSARAPGTDTQYF. Here the CDR3 DNA reads TGCAGTGCTAGAGCCCCGGGCACAGATACGCAGTATTTT.

V usage is TRBV20-1 and J usage is TRBJ2-3, with no clear D. The CDR3 spans 15 residues. Germline V gives CDR1 DFQATT, CDR2 SNEGSKA (reference sequence). The V gene lost 0 bases and the J gene lost 2 bases, with 12 bases spanning the gap. The CDR3 here is CSARDDRGPTDTQYF. The CDR3 DNA reads as TGCAGTGCTAGAGATGACCGAGGACCCACAGATACGCAGTATTTT.